This passage covers 22 T cell receptor beta chains from one sample sequenced in a study of shared clonotypes between healthy human individuals. Assay: immunoSEQ multiplex PCR; the TCRdb copy retains only in-frame clones and omits some. The sample includes 2 million to 3 million clones, more than 90% seen only once; the top ten take roughly 0.13%. Sequenced: naive CD4+ T cells sorted from blood. Subset denoted: CD45RA+ positively selected. These receptors were taken from a young man in good health.

V gene TRBV12-2 combines with J gene TRBJ1-2. TRBV12-2 is a recognized pseudogene. The CDR3 spans 16 residues. CDR3 sequence (DNA): TGTGCAAGTCGCCCTCCCCCTAAATTGAGAAAAACCAGCTACACCTTC. This sequence encodes CASRPPPKLRKTSYTF.

Concerning this clone: Distinct nucleotide sequences in the sample also encode this CDR3. This rearrangement joins TRBV18 to TRBJ2-7; D gene uncertain. V gave up 0 bases and J gave up 1 base, with 4 bases separating them. Germline CDR1 reads KGHSH; CDR2 reads LQKENI. The CDR3 totals 13 residues. The CDR3 bases are TGTGCCAGCTCACCACCGGGTTCCTACGAGCAGTACTTC. Its protein product is CASSPPGSYEQYF.

The V gene is TRBV30, the J gene TRBJ2-3; 9 nucleotides agree with TRBD1. The V gene's germline CDR1 is GTSNPN and CDR2 SVGIG (reference sequence). The CDR3 length is 15 residues. The ends lost 2 bases at V and 3 bases at J; junction bases unmatched: 6. The CDR3 protein is CAWSRGQGATDTQYF. CDR3 nucleotides: TGTGCCTGGAGTAGGGGACAGGGTGCGACAGATACGCAGTATTTT.

This CDR3 reads CSVGIGGNTEAFF. As DNA, the CDR3 is TGCAGCGTTGGGATAGGGGGGAACACTGAAGCTTTCTTT. The chain couples TRBV29-1 to TRBJ1-1, with D tentatively TRBD1 (6 bases). The germline V and J ends were trimmed by 4 bases and 1 base, with 10 bases remaining between them. The CDR3 is 13 amino acids. Germline CDR1 and CDR2: SQVTM and ANQGSEA.

This chain links TRBV5-5 with TRBJ2-5; 8 bases are a match to TRBD2. J lost 5 bases, V lost 7 bases, and 10 bases had no gene match. Germline V gene sequence: CDR1 SGHKS, CDR2 YYEKEE (reference sequence). This CDR3 spans 14 amino acids. As DNA, the CDR3 is TGTGCCAGCGGACTAGCCGTAGTGGGGGAGACCCAGTACTTC. Translated: CASGLAVVGETQYF.

In DNA form, the CDR3 reads TGCGCCAGCAGCTTGGAAGGTCAGCTAGCCAAAAACATTCAGTACTTC. As protein: CASSLEGQLAKNIQYF. This chain links TRBV5-1 with TRBJ2-4; D is undetermined. This CDR3 is 16 amino acids long. Germline CDR1 SGHRS, CDR2 YFSETQ. V lost 0 bases, J lost 0 bases, and 10 bases lay in between.

The DNA for the CDR3 is TGTGCCAGCAGTCCCCAGACAGGATATGGCTACACCTTC. It yields the protein CASSPQTGYGYTF. This chain links TRBV28 with TRBJ1-2; TRBD1 is a possible D gene (6 bases). Germline CDR1 MDHEN, CDR2 SYDVKM. The V gene lost 5 bases and the J gene lost 5 bases, with 12 bases spanning the gap. CDR3 length: 13 amino acids.

The chain carries TRBV18 and TRBJ2-5, with 11 bases that match TRBD2. V trimming: 6 bases; J trimming: 2 bases; junction bases outside the gene matches: 8. CDR3 size: 16 residues. Germline CDR1 and CDR2: KGHSH and LQKENI. CDR3 sequence reads: CASSLTSGGQQETQYF. CDR3 coding DNA: TGTGCCAGCTCGCTCACTAGCGGGGGCCAACAAGAGACCCAGTACTTC.

The rearrangement joins TRBV7-2 to TRBJ1-2; weak D call: TRBD1 (6 bases). Deletions cut 3 bases from V and 4 bases from J, with 6 bases between. Germline V gives CDR1 SGHTA, CDR2 FQGNSA. The CDR3 totals 12 residues. CDR3 protein: CASSLTGYGYTF. The DNA for the CDR3 is TGTGCCAGCAGCTTGACAGGCTATGGCTACACCTTC.

As to this clone: The identical CDR3 is also encoded by other nucleotide sequences in the sample. The gene calls are TRBV7-3 and TRBJ2-6; D is undetermined. Germline assignment: CDR1 SGHTA and CDR2 FQGTGA. This CDR3 comprises 16 residues. V shed 2 bases and J shed 0 bases, with 8 bases lying between them. CDR3 coding DNA: TGTGCCAGCAGCTTATCAACAGACTCTGGGGCCAACGTCCTGACTTTC. Its translation: CASSLSTDSGANVLTF. Drawing the rest from reference TRBV7-3 and TRBJ2-6, the complete variable domain is GAGVSQTPSNKVTEKGKYVELRCDPISGHTALYWYRQSLGQGPEFLIYFQGTGAADDSGLPNDRFFAVRPEGSVSTLKIQRTERGDSAVYLCASSLSTDSGANVLTFGAGSRLTVL.

CDR3 loop: CASSPLAGGHNEQFF. CDR3 in DNA: TGTGCCAGTAGCCCACTAGCGGGAGGCCACAATGAGCAGTTCTTC. This chain uses TRBV19 with TRBJ2-1; 12 nucleotides agree with TRBD2. From germline, CDR1 is LNHDA and CDR2 SQIVND (reference sequence). The CDR3 is 15 amino acids. The V and J ends lost 6 bases and 5 bases, in that order; junction bases with no gene match: 5.

The CDR3 sequence is CASSQDSGPYEQYF. For the CDR3, the DNA is TGCGCCAGCAGCCAAGATTCAGGGCCCTACGAGCAGTACTTC. This rearrangement joins TRBV4-1 to TRBJ2-7; TRBD1 might be the D (5 bases). This CDR3 has 14 amino acids. The V and J ends lost 0 bases and 2 bases respectively, with 8 bases between them. CDR1 is MGHRA and CDR2 is YSYEKL in the germline V gene.

CDR3: CATHMRGIRNTEAFF. The CDR3 DNA reads TGTGCCACCCACATGAGAGGGATCCGGAACACTGAAGCTTTCTTT. The rearrangement joins TRBV6-5 to TRBJ1-1; D is undetermined. CDR1 is MNHEY and CDR2 is SVGAGI in the germline V gene. The CDR3 extends over 15 amino acids. Trimming took off 10 bases at V and 1 base at J, with 19 bases between the two ends.

Concerning this clone itself: Distinct nucleotide sequences in the sample also encode this CDR3. The rearrangement joins TRBV2 to TRBJ2-7; possibly TRBD1 for D (6 bases). Trimming took 6 bases from V and 2 from J, leaving 11 bases between them. The CDR3 spans 13 residues. From germline, CDR1 is SNHLY and CDR2 FYNNEI. CDR3 protein: CASRLTGTYEQYF. The CDR3 nucleotides read TGTGCCAGCAGACTTACAGGGACCTACGAGCAGTACTTC.

The chain couples TRBV10-3 to TRBJ2-7; 10 bases align to TRBD2. The CDR3 has 15 amino acids. Trimming at V came to 3 bases and at J to 4 bases, leaving 6 bases not matched to a gene. Germline-derived CDR1 and CDR2 are ENHRY and SYGVKD. This chain's CDR3 is CAISDRTSGYYEQYF. The CDR3, as DNA: TGTGCCATCAGTGATAGGACTAGCGGATATTACGAGCAGTACTTC.

This chain links TRBV5-1 with TRBJ2-3, with TRBD2 matching over 11 bases. CDR3 length: 18 residues. Germline values: CDR1 SGHRS, CDR2 YFSETQ. After removal of 3 bases from V and 5 bases from J, the junction contained 14 bases not matched to a gene. CDR3 loop: CASSWGSSGRASGDTQYF. In DNA form, the CDR3 reads TGCGCCAGCAGCTGGGGGAGTAGCGGGAGGGCCTCGGGAGATACGCAGTATTTT.

V gene TRBV10-2 combines with J gene TRBJ2-1; 8 bases align to TRBD2. The CDR3 sequence is 15 residues long. The trim removed 7 bases at V and 5 bases at J, leaving 10 bases unmatched. The germline CDR1 and CDR2 sequences are WSHSY and SAAADI. CDR3 loop: CASNPGGEGDNEQFF. CDR3 in DNA: TGCGCCAGCAACCCGGGAGGGGAAGGTGACAATGAGCAGTTCTTC.

This sequence joins TRBV7-2 and TRBJ1-1; D ambiguous. The CDR3 extends over 14 amino acids. CDR1 and CDR2 from the germline V gene are SGHTA and FQGNSA. V was cut by 1 base and J by 4 bases, with 10 bases left in between. The CDR3 here is CASSLDRVGTEAFF. The CDR3 bases are TGTGCCAGCAGCTTAGATCGGGTTGGCACTGAAGCTTTCTTT.

The chain is built from TRBV6-6 and TRBJ1-6, with D perhaps TRBD1 (5 bases). V was clipped by 6 bases and J by 10 bases, with 10 bases between them. The CDR3 covers 12 residues. Germline V gene lookup returns CDR1 MNHNY and CDR2 SVGAGI (reference sequence). The CDR3 is CASSLRESPLHF. The DNA of the CDR3 is TGTGCCAGCAGCCTCAGGGAGTCACCCCTCCACTTT.

The V call is TRBV25-1, the J call TRBJ1-2; D call uncertain. V lost 3 bases and J 2 bases, leaving 7 bases between the germline ends. Germline assignment: CDR1 MGHDK and CDR2 SYGVNS. CDR3 length equals 13 residues. The CDR3 loop reads CASSDHGNYGYTF. The CDR3, as DNA: TGTGCCAGCAGTGACCACGGGAACTATGGCTACACCTTC.

The chain joins TRBV30 to TRBJ2-2; either TRBD1 or TRBD2 may fit D (5 bases each). The CDR3 covers 14 residues. Trimming took off 4 bases at V and 4 bases at J, with 13 bases between the two ends. Germline V CDR1 and CDR2: GTSNPN, SVGIG (reference sequence). Here the CDR3 DNA reads TGTGCCTGGACCACGGGACGAACCACCGGGGAGCTGTTTTTT. This codes for CAWTTGRTTGELFF.

The chain is built from TRBV18 and TRBJ2-7; either TRBD1 or TRBD2 may fit D (5 bases each). The CDR3 is made up of 14 amino acids. The V and J ends lost 3 bases and 7 bases respectively, with 16 bases between them. In germline, CDR1 is KGHSH, CDR2 LQKENI. The CDR3 nucleotides are TGTGCCAGCTCACCTCCCTGGGGCCCGGGGGAGCAGTACTTC. It translates to CASSPPWGPGEQYF.